This T cell receptor (beta chain) derives from a study of CD8 T cells in ankylosing spondylitis. The CDR3 covers 16 residues. V lost 0 bases and J lost 4, with 16 bases in between. CDR1 SGHRS and CDR2 YFSETQ come from the germline V gene. TCRdb ran MiXCR on the 5' RACE reads and lists one entry per CDR3 protein. The profile shows approximately 350,000 distinct CDR3 sequences, roughly 15% of them singletons. The sample comprised blood, either unsorted or a sorted T cell fraction (not recorded which). The source is a male donor with ankylosing spondylitis or in good health (not recorded which). The chain recombines TRBV5-1 with TRBJ1-2; D might be TRBD1 (5 bases). As DNA, the CDR3 is TGCGCCAGCAGCTTGGACGGGCAGGGTTCGGGCTATGGCTACACCTTC. The encoded protein is CASSLDGQGSGYGYTF.